A single sample gave rise to the 10 T cell receptor beta chains below, sequenced in a study of OX40 agonist ivuxolimab in advanced cancers. The method was immunoSEQ multiplex PCR; TCRdb's version includes in-frame clones alone and lacks a portion of them. This sample has over 25,000 clones, with approximately 78% found just once. The source was CD4+ or CD8+ T cells sorted from blood, collected in a trial of the OX40 agonist ivuxolimab. The receptors come from an adult with an advanced solid tumor such as melanoma, head and neck, liver or kidney cancer.

V gene TRBV4-1 combines with J gene TRBJ2-6; TRBD1 agrees at 8 bases. Trimming removed 0 bases from V and 3 bases from J; junction bases left unmatched: 7. This CDR3 spans 18 amino acids. The germline gives CDR1 MGHRA, CDR2 YSYEKL. CDR3 DNA sequence: TGCGCCAGCAGCCAAGATGAGCAGGGGGCTTATGGGGCCAACGTCCTGACTTTC. It translates to CASSQDEQGAYGANVLTF.

The CDR3, as DNA: TGTGCCAGCAGCTTAATACTAGCGGGAACCCACACAGATACGCAGTATTTT. Its protein is CASSLILAGTHTDTQYF. This chain uses TRBV7-9 with TRBJ2-3, with 10 bases matching TRBD2. Germline V gene sequence: CDR1 SEHNR, CDR2 FQNEAQ (reference sequence). V was pared by 2 bases and J by 2 bases, with 7 bases of the junction left unmatched. This CDR3 region has 17 residues.

This clone was found once. This sequence joins TRBV28 and TRBJ2-1; a weak D match, TRBD2 (5 bases). The V and J ends lost 0 bases and 2 bases respectively, with 8 bases between them. The CDR3 sequence is 15 residues long. Germline values: CDR1 MDHEN, CDR2 SYDVKM. CDR3 loop: CASSLWGETYNEQFF. The CDR3 DNA sequence: TGTGCCAGCAGTTTATGGGGAGAAACCTACAATGAGCAGTTCTTC.

The V and J genes are TRBV11-2 and TRBJ2-7, with 10 bases aligning to TRBD1. The CDR3 length is 14 residues. The V and J ends lost 6 bases and 5 bases, in that order; junction bases with no gene match: 7. Germline V CDR1 and CDR2: SGHAT, FQNNGV. The CDR3 nucleotides are TGTGCCAGCAGATCCGGGACAGGGGCGGACGAGCAGTACTTC. Its protein is CASRSGTGADEQYF. The full variable domain, its missing parts supplied by reference TRBV11-2 and TRBJ2-7, is EAGVAQSPRYKIIEKRQSVAFWCNPISGHATLYWYQQILGQGPKLLIQFQNNGVVDDSQLPKDRFSAERLKGVDSTLKIQPAKLEDSAVYLCASRSGTGADEQYFGPGTRLTVT.

The CDR3 loop reads CASSLAPASGRSAQDEQYF. The CDR3 DNA sequence: TGTGCCAGCAGCTTAGCCCCCGCTAGCGGGAGGTCCGCTCAGGACGAGCAGTACTTC. The rearrangement links TRBV7-2 to TRBJ2-7; 11 nucleotides agree with TRBD2. Germline lookup yields CDR1 SGHTA and CDR2 FQGNSA. The CDR3 sequence is 19 residues long. V lost 0 bases, J lost 5 bases, and 15 bases stayed unmatched. Together with reference TRBV7-2 and TRBJ2-7, the CDR3 gives the full variable domain: GAGVSQSPSNKVTEKGKDVELRCDPISGHTALYWYRQSLGQGLEFLIYFQGNSAPDKSGLPSDRFSAERTGGSVSTLTIQRTQQEDSAVYLCASSLAPASGRSAQDEQYFGPGTRLTVT.

The chain combines TRBV2 with TRBJ2-4; 12 nucleotides line up with TRBD2. From germline, CDR1 is SNHLY and CDR2 FYNNEI. Losses at the gene ends were 10 bases for V and 4 bases for J; bases not matched to a gene: 5. The CDR3 is 14 amino acids. The CDR3 here is CATQGTSGKNIQYF. As DNA, the CDR3 is TGTGCCACCCAAGGGACTAGCGGGAAAAACATTCAGTACTTC.

This clone was seen a few times. The chain is built from TRBV27 and TRBJ1-5, with TRBD1 as a possible D gene (6 bases). Germline V gene sequence: CDR1 MNHEY, CDR2 SMNVEV (reference sequence). Trimming took off 1 base at V and 8 bases at J, with 9 bases between the two ends. The CDR3 is 13 amino acids. In DNA form, the CDR3 reads TGTGCCAGCAGTTTATGGGGGGGCAAGCCCCAGCATTTT. The encoded protein is CASSLWGGKPQHF.

To note about this clone: Other nucleotide sequences from this sample produce the same CDR3. This chain links TRBV11-1 with TRBJ2-1; 8 bases are shared with TRBD2. The CDR3 has 15 residues. In germline, CDR1 is SGHAT, CDR2 FQDESV (reference sequence). The junction had 7 bases not matched to a gene; V was cut back by 2 bases and J by 7 bases. The CDR3 region has the DNA TGTGCCAGCAGCTTATGGGCGGGAGGCCTAAATGAGCAGTTCTTC. It codes for CASSLWAGGLNEQFF.

The table lists this clone with a count of one. The chain employs TRBV9 and TRBJ2-1; 14 nucleotides agree with TRBD2. CDR3 size: 16 residues. Trimming cost V 4 bases and J 4 bases; bases outside gene matches: 4. The germline CDR1 and CDR2 sequences are SGDLS and YYNGEE. The CDR3 DNA reads TGTGCCAGCAGCCCCCGACTAGCGGGGGGGTACAATGAGCAGTTCTTC. Protein: CASSPRLAGGYNEQFF.

The chain uses TRBV4-1 and TRBJ1-1, with D uncertain. This CDR3 is 13 amino acids long. V was shortened by 1 base and J by 4 bases, with 7 bases between the two germline ends. CDR1 is MGHRA and CDR2 is YSYEKL in the germline V gene. CDR3 region: CASSQGEGTEAFF. CDR3 sequence (DNA): TGCGCCAGCAGCCAAGGGGAGGGCACTGAAGCTTTCTTT.